The 3 T cell receptor beta chains below come from one sample, sequenced in a study of T cell responses to AZD1222 COVID-19 vaccine. Libraries were prepared by immunoSEQ multiplex PCR; TCRdb keeps only in-frame clonotypes and omits some of them. The table has more than 95,000 clones, about 93% seen once. Sample: peripheral blood, taken on day 0 of AZD1222 vaccination. These receptors were taken from an adult in good health.

The genes are TRBV7-6 and TRBJ1-1; D remains unclear. V was trimmed by 6 bases and J by 1 base, leaving 9 bases between them. Germline lookup yields CDR1 SGHVS and CDR2 FNYEAQ. The CDR3 consists of 13 residues. CDR3 DNA sequence: TGTGCCAGCAGTGCGGATTGGAACACTGAAGCTTTCTTT. This gives the protein CASSADWNTEAFF. Variable domain in full (rest from reference TRBV7-6 and TRBJ1-1): GAGVSQSPRYKVTKRGQDVALRCDPISGHVSLYWYRQALGQGPEFLTYFNYEAQQDKSGLPNDRFSAERPEGSISTLTIQRTEQRDSAMYRCASSADWNTEAFFGQGTRLTVV.

The rearrangement links TRBV19 to TRBJ1-1; no clear D gene. Germline V gene lookup returns CDR1 LNHDA and CDR2 SQIVND (reference sequence). Trimming left V 8 bases short and J 7 bases short, with 17 bases between. The CDR3 is made up of 13 amino acids. The CDR3 here is CASRSTMGFEAFF. For the CDR3, the DNA is TGTGCCAGTCGCTCTACCATGGGGTTTGAAGCTTTCTTT.

V usage is TRBV12-5 and J usage is TRBJ1-5, with 8 bases that match TRBD1. Unmatched junction bases numbered 8, after V lost 4 bases and J lost 0 bases. The germline V gene encodes CDR1 LGHNT and CDR2 FRNRAP. The length of the CDR3 is 17 residues. The CDR3 bases are TGTGCTAGTGGTTCTGGACAGGGCTCATATAGCAATCAGCCCCAGCATTTT. It specifies CASGSGQGSYSNQPQHF.